Sequencing of this T cell receptor (beta chain) was carried out in a study of blood T cell repertoires in COVID-19. About the research overall: The United States, Italy and Spain provided the acute and convalescent COVID-19 samples. T cells, B-cell-depleted T cells, or PBMCs supplied cDNA or gDNA.

V lost 3 bases, J lost 4 bases, and 10 bases stayed unmatched. CDR1 and CDR2 from the germline V gene are SQVTM and ANQGSEA. This CDR3 has 16 amino acids. As originally analysed: Nucleated cell counts were estimated from reference gene primer amplification. Measured with immunoSEQ multiplex PCR; TCRdb has only the in-frame clones, and not every one. Clonal size and the V and J genes are those of that table, whereas D and trimming came from the DNA. Among 250,000 to 350,000 clones listed, 89% were seen once. The gene calls are TRBV29-1 and TRBJ2-2, with TRBD2 matching over 8 bases. Sequencing used peripheral blood. This receptor was obtained from a woman aged 60 to 75 with acute or convalescent COVID-19. CDR3 protein: CSVDTRGGAITGELFF. The CDR3 DNA reads TGCAGCGTTGACACTCGGGGGGGAGCTATCACCGGGGAGCTGTTTTTT.